This T cell receptor (beta chain) is from a study of CD8+CD57+ T cells in acquired aplastic anemia. On the study more broadly: DNA recovered from sorted CD4+ and CD8+ cells had a mean of around 3.2 ug. Study outcomes and limitations: Patients shared some 30 CD8+ CDR3 sequences with controls.

A remark on this clonotype: Its target is unknown.

The germline V gene encodes CDR1 SEHNR and CDR2 FQNEAQ (reference sequence). V lost 1 base, J lost 4 bases, and 10 bases lay in between. This CDR3 is 14 amino acids long. The template for TCR beta VDJ and CDR3 sequence profiling was genomic DNA. TCRdb reprocessed the reads via MiXCR and lists one record per CDR3 protein. The top ten clones hold about 31% of a sample with 90,000 to 150,000 distinct CDR3 sequences, under 65% of them seen once. CD8+CD57+ cell expansion, shown by flow cytometry, had occurred in the patients selected for sequencing. The sample consisted of sorted CD4+, CD8+, or CD8+CD57+ T cells (not recorded which) from PBMCs. The chain combines TRBV7-9 with TRBJ1-1; D may be TRBD1 (5 bases). The receptor's source is a human donor with aplastic anemia. DNA for the CDR3: TGTGCCAGCAGCTTAGGCAGGGTGGTCACTGAAGCTTTCTTT. Its translation is CASSLGRVVTEAFF. The whole variable domain, filled in from reference TRBV7-9 and TRBJ1-1, reads DTGVSQNPRHKITKRGQNVTFRCDPISEHNRLYWYRQTLGQGPEFLTYFQNEAQLEKSRLLSDRFSAERPKGSFSTLEIQRTEQGDSAMYLCASSLGRVVTEAFFGQGTRLTVV.